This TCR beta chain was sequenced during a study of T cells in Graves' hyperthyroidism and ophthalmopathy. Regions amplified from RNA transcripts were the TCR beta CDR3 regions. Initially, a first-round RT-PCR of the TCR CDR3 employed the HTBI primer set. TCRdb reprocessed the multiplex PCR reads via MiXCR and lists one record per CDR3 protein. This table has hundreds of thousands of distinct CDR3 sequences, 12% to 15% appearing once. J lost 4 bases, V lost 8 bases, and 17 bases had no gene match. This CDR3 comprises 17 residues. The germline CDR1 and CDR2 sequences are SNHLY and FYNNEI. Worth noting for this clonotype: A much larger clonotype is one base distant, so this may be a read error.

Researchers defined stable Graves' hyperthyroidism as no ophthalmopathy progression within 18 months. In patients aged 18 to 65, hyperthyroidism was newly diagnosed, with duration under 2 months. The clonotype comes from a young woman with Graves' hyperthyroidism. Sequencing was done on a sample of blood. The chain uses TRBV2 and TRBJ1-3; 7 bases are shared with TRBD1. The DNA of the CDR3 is TGTGCCAGCGGATCGGGACAGCTAACTCTGGACGGAAACACCATATATTTT. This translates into CASGSGQLTLDGNTIYF.